This T cell receptor (beta chain) was documented in a study of blood T cell repertoires in COVID-19. V lost 4 bases to trimming and J lost 2 bases, with 12 bases between them. This CDR3 spans 15 amino acids. Here immunoSEQ multiplex PCR was the method, and the copy in TCRdb shows in-frame clones only, minus some. The sample has approximately 210,000 clones; 82% are singletons. Sequences were obtained from peripheral blood. The chain recombines TRBV23-1 with TRBJ2-1; D is possibly TRBD2 (5 bases). TRBV23-1 carries the ORF label, with uncertain function. The receptor comes from a woman aged 80 or older with acute or convalescent COVID-19. CDR3 region: CASSLRGPPYNEQFF. Written as DNA, the CDR3 is TGCGCCAGCAGTCTACGGGGTCCCCCCTACAATGAGCAGTTCTTC.